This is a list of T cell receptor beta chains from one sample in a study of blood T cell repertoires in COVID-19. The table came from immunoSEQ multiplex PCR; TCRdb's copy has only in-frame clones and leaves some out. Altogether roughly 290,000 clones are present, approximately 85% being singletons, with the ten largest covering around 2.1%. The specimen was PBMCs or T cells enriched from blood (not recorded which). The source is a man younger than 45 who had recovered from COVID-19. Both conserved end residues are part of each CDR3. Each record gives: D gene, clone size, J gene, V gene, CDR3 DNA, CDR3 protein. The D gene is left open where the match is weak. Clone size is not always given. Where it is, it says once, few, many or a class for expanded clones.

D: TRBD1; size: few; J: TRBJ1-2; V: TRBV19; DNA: TGTGCCAGTAGTGAAACATGGACAGGGGACTATGGCTACACCTTC; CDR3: CASSETWTGDYGYTF
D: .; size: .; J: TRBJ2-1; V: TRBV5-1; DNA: TGCGCCAGCAGCCCCAGTGTCTCCTACAATGAGCAGTTCTTC; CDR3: CASSPSVSYNEQFF
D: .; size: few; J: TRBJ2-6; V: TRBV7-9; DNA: TGTGCCAGCACCGAGACATCTGGGGCCAACGTCCTGACTTTC; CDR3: CASTETSGANVLTF
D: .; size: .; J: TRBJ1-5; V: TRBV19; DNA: TGTGCCACAATATCGACAGACCAGTTCAATCAGCCCCAGCATTTT; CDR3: CATISTDQFNQPQHF
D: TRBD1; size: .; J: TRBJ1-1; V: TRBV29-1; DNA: TGCAGCGTAGGGACAGGCCTGAACACTGAAGCTTTCTTT; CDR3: CSVGTGLNTEAFF
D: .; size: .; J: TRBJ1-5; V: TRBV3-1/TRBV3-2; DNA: TGTGCCAGCAGCCTTTCATGGGGCGGAAATAGCAATCAGCCCCAGCATTTT; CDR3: CASSLSWGGNSNQPQHF
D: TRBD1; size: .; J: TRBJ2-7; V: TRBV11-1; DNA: TGTGCCAGCAGCATGACAGGGGGAGACTACGAGCAGTACTTC; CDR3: CASSMTGGDYEQYF
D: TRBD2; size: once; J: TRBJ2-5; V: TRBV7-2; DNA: TGTGCCAGCAGCCAACTAGCGGGGTGGAAAGAGACCCAGTACTTC; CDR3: CASSQLAGWKETQYF
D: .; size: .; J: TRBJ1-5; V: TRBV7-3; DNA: TGTGCCAGCAGCCGCAGGAGGATGGGCAATCAGCCCCAGCATTTT; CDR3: CASSRRRMGNQPQHF
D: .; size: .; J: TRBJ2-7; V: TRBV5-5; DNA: TGTGCCAGCAGCTTGTCGTTCAGGGCCTACGAGCAGTACTTC; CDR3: CASSLSFRAYEQYF
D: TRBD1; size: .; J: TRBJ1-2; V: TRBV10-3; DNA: TGTGCCATCAGGAGGGACAGTGGCGGCTACACCTTC; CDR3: CAIRRDSGGYTF
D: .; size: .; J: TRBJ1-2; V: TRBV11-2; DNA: TGTGCCAGCAGCCCCGACAGTTTTTATGGCTACACCTTC; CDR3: CASSPDSFYGYTF
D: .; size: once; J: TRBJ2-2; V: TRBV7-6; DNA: TGTGCCAGCAGCTTAGTGGGGGGGCCGAACACCGGGGAGCTGTTTTTT; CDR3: CASSLVGGPNTGELFF
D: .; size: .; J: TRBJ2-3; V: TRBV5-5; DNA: TGTGCCAGCAGCTCGCACCCTCAGAGCACAGATACGCAGTATTTT; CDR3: CASSSHPQSTDTQYF
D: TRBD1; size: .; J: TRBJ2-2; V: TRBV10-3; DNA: TGTGCCATCACTCCGGGACAGGCCGCCGGGGAGCTGTTTTTT; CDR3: CAITPGQAAGELFF
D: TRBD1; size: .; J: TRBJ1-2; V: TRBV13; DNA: TGTGCCAGCAGGGGGGGACAGGACTATGGCTACACCTTC; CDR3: CASRGGQDYGYTF
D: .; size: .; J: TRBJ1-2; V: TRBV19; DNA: TGTGCCAGTATGCGTAACTATGGCTACACCTTC; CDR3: CASMRNYGYTF
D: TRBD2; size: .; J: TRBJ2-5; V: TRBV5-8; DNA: TGTGCCAGCAGCTCAATAGCGGGGGGCCTCGTTTTTCAAGAGACCCAGTACTTC; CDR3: CASSSIAGGLVFQETQYF
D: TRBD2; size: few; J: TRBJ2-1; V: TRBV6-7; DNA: TGTGCCAGACTAGCGTCCTACAATGAGCAGTTCTTC; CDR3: CARLASYNEQFF
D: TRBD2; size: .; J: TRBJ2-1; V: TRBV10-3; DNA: TGTGCCATCAGTGAGATGGGACTAGCGGGGGGAAGCTCCTACAATGAGCAGTTCTTC; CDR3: CAISEMGLAGGSSYNEQFF
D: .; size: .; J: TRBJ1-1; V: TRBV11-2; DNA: TGTGCCAGCAGCTTATACGCCGGAGGGAGGGCAGCGTACACTGAAGCTTTCTTT; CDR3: CASSLYAGGRAAYTEAFF
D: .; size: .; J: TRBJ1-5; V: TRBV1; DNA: TGCACCAGCAGCCAAGATCGCCGGGGGAAGGGTCAGCCCCAGCATTTT; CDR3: CTSSQDRRGKGQPQHF
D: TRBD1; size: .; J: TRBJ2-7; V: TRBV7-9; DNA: TGTGCCAGCAGCTTTTTTACAGGGGGCGACGAGCAGTACTTC; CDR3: CASSFFTGGDEQYF
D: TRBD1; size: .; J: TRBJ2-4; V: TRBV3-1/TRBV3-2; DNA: TGTGCCAGCAGCCGACCGGGACAGGGGGACATTCAGTACTTC; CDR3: CASSRPGQGDIQYF
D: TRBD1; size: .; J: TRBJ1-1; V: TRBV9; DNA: TGTGCCAGCAGCCCAGGGGACAGAACAGACACTGAAGCTTTCTTT; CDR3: CASSPGDRTDTEAFF
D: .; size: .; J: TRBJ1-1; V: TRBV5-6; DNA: TGTGCCAGCAGCTTGAATCCAATGAACACTGAAGCTTTCTTT; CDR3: CASSLNPMNTEAFF
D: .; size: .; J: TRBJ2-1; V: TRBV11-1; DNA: TGTGCCAGCAGCCCCCCGAGGGTTACGGGAGATGAGCAGTTCTTC; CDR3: CASSPPRVTGDEQFF